The 5 T cell receptor beta chains reported below all come from one sample, sequenced in a study of cytomegalovirus exposure and HLA in healthy donors. This PCR relied on a set of 60 Vbeta primers and 13 Jbeta primers. Using immunoSEQ multiplex PCR, the repertoire was profiled, and TCRdb retains in-frame clones only, with some absent. The data show about 160,000 clones, around 78% seen once. Sequenced input: PBMCs. The receptors shown here come from a woman in her 40s in good health and CMV-seronegative.

This chain uses TRBV2 with TRBJ1-1; D is unresolved. Germline V gene data show CDR1 as SNHLY and CDR2 as FYNNEI. Trimming shortened V by 6 bases and J by 1 base, and 6 bases separated the two germline ends. The CDR3 spans 12 residues. In DNA form, the CDR3 reads TGTGCCAGCAGAGTACAGAACACTGAAGCTTTCTTT. Translating it yields CASRVQNTEAFF.

This clone turned up a few times. J is TRBJ1-1 and V is TRBV5-5, with TRBD1 identical over 7 bases. Germline-derived CDR1 and CDR2 are SGHKS and YYEKEE (reference sequence). The CDR3 covers 12 residues. V shed 2 bases, J shed 8 bases, and the junction held 3 bases outside the gene matches. CDR3 coding DNA: TGTGCCAGCAGCTTCCGGGACAGCGAAGCTTTCTTT. Protein: CASSFRDSEAFF.

The J gene is TRBJ2-5, the V gene TRBV5-1; no firm D call. The CDR3 has 13 amino acids. From germline, CDR1 is SGHRS and CDR2 YFSETQ. The V end was cut by 1 base, the J end by 4 bases, with 8 bases between. The CDR3, as DNA: TGCGCCAGCAGCTTGATTATGAGAGAGACCCAGTACTTC. Translated: CASSLIMRETQYF. Looking up the rest from reference TRBV5-1 and TRBJ2-5 gives the full variable domain: KAGVTQTPRYLIKTRGQQVTLSCSPISGHRSVSWYQQTPGQGLQFLFEYFSETQRNKGNFPGRFSGRQFSNSRSEMNVSTLELGDSALYLCASSLIMRETQYFGPGTRLLVL.

The chain couples TRBV5-1 to TRBJ2-1, with 8 bases that match TRBD2. The CDR3 is 16 amino acids. CDR1 SGHRS and CDR2 YFSETQ come from the germline V gene. The V segment lost 0 bases and the J segment 0 bases; nucleotides outside the gene matches: 2. The CDR3 sequence: CASSLVRGGSYNEQFF. CDR3 coding DNA: TGCGCCAGCAGCTTGGTCCGGGGGGGCTCCTACAATGAGCAGTTCTTC.

The chain recombines TRBV7-6 with TRBJ2-7, with D perhaps TRBD1 (5 bases). The length of the CDR3 is 13 residues. CDR1 and CDR2 from the germline V gene are SGHVS and FNYEAQ. V gave up 5 bases and J gave up 2 bases, with 10 bases separating them. In DNA, the CDR3 is TGTGCCAGCAGCCGACAGAACACCTACGAGCAGTACTTC. Protein product: CASSRQNTYEQYF.